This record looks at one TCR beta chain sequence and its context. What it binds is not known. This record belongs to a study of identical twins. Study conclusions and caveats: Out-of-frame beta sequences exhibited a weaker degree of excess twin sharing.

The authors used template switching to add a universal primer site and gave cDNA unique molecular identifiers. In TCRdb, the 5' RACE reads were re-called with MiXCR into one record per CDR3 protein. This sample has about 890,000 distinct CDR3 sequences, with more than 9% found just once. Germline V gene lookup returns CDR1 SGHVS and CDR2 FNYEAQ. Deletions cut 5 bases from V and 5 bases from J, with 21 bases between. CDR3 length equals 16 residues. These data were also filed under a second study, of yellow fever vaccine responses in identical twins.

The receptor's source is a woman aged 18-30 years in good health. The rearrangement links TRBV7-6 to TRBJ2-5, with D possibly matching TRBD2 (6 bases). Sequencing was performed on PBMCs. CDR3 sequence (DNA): TGTGCCAGCAGCCCCCTTTTGGGCGGGGCCGGGGAGACCCAGTACTTC. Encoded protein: CASSPLLGGAGETQYF.